Listed here are 12 T cell receptor beta chains from one sample, sequenced in a study of T-cell memory formation after mild COVID-19. TCRdb analysed the 5' RACE reads with MiXCR anew, one entry per CDR3 protein. The sample carries fewer than 600,000 distinct CDR3 sequences, about a fifth recorded once. The sequencing sample was made of PBMCs or a T cell subset sorted from them (not recorded which). These receptors were obtained from an adult woman who had mild COVID-19 (a few samples of this study predate the infection). Cell type and time point are not known.

This clonotype was seen a few times. This chain uses TRBV27 with TRBJ2-7, with D uncertain. V dropped 3 bases and J dropped 2 bases, with 11 bases sitting between them. This CDR3 comprises 14 residues. Germline loops: CDR1 MNHEY, CDR2 SMNVEV (reference sequence). The CDR3: CASSFAGSTYEQYF. CDR3 coding DNA: TGTGCCAGCAGTTTCGCCGGGTCTACCTACGAGCAGTACTTC.

The chain couples TRBV12-3 or TRBV12-4 to TRBJ1-5; TRBD1 is a possible D gene (6 bases). The V end lost 5 bases, the J end lost 4 bases, and 24 bases lay between the germline ends. This CDR3 has 18 amino acids. This CDR3 is CASSPHLGGEGTNQPQHF. CDR3 DNA: TGTGCCAGCAGTCCCCATCTCGGAGGGGAGGGGACAAATCAGCCCCAGCATTTT.

The sample holds a few counts of this clonotype. The chain links TRBV18 to TRBJ2-2, with TRBD2 identical over 7 bases. J gave up 1 base and V 1 base, and 3 bases lay outside the gene matches. This CDR3 comprises 16 residues. Germline CDR1 KGHSH, CDR2 LQKENI. The DNA for the CDR3 is TGTGCCAGCTCACCACGGGCTAGCGGGAACACCGGGGAGCTGTTTTTT. Translating gives CASSPRASGNTGELFF.

V usage is TRBV12-3 or TRBV12-4 and J usage is TRBJ2-7; D gene ambiguous. This CDR3 is 17 amino acids long. Trimming stripped 3 bases from V and 2 bases from J, with 20 bases between. In DNA, the CDR3 is TGTGCCAGCAGTTTCATCTATGAACAGCTACCCACCTACGAGCAGTACTTC. Amino acids: CASSFIYEQLPTYEQYF.

The V and J genes are TRBV12-3 or TRBV12-4 and TRBJ2-7, with 11 bases aligning to TRBD1. This CDR3 has 15 residues. V lost 5 bases, J lost 4 bases, and 7 bases stayed unmatched. The CDR3 DNA sequence: TGTGCCAGCAGTCCCAGGGACAGGGGGTTTTACGAGCAGTACTTC. Protein sequence: CASSPRDRGFYEQYF.

Only a few counts were recorded for this clonotype. This rearrangement joins TRBV18 to TRBJ2-1; unclear D gene. Trimming stripped 4 bases from V and 0 bases from J, with 13 bases between. Germline loops: CDR1 KGHSH, CDR2 LQKENI. The CDR3 totals 16 residues. DNA of the CDR3: TGTGCCAGCTCACGGACGACGGTGAGCTCCTACAATGAGCAGTTCTTC. Residues: CASSRTTVSSYNEQFF.

This chain joins TRBV2 and TRBJ2-5; D is unclear. CDR1 is SNHLY, CDR2 FYNNEI, per germline. This CDR3 comprises 12 residues. V lost 7 bases and J 9 bases, leaving 15 bases between the germline ends. Here the CDR3 DNA reads TGTGCCAGCACGTATCCAAGAGTGGCCCAGTACTTC. Translating it yields CASTYPRVAQYF. The entire variable domain, with the rest obtained from reference TRBV2 and TRBJ2-5, is as follows: EPEVTQTPSHQVTQMGQEVILRCVPISNHLYFYWYRQILGQKVEFLVSFYNNEISEKSEIFDDQFSVERPDGSNFTLKIRSTKLEDSAMYFCASTYPRVAQYFGPGTRLLVL.

This clonotype has a count of ten or more. V and J are TRBV7-9 and TRBJ2-7; D gene uncertain. Germline CDR1 reads SEHNR; CDR2 reads FQNEAQ (reference sequence). CDR3 length: 13 residues. Trimming left V 8 bases short and J 4 bases short, with 15 bases between. The CDR3 here is CASAKEWIYEQYF. The DNA of the CDR3 is TGTGCCAGCGCGAAAGAATGGATTTACGAGCAGTACTTC.

This clonotype was seen only a few times. The chain uses TRBV5-1 and TRBJ1-2; the D is unclear. V dropped 4 bases and J dropped 4 bases, with 8 bases sitting between them. Germline V gives CDR1 SGHRS, CDR2 YFSETQ. CDR3 size: 12 residues. The CDR3 DNA is TGCGCCAGCAGCACCGGGGTCTATGGCTACACCTTC. It yields the protein CASSTGVYGYTF.

This clonotype has just a few counts. This chain links TRBV24-1 with TRBJ2-5; 10 bases fit TRBD1. J was trimmed by 4 bases and V by 6 bases; bases with no gene match: 10. This CDR3 has 16 amino acids. CDR1 KGHDR and CDR2 SFDVKD come from the germline V gene. The CDR3 DNA reads TGTGCCACCAGTACCGGGACAGGGGTTGACCGAGAGACCCAGTACTTC. The encoded protein is CATSTGTGVDRETQYF.

The chain joins TRBV19 to TRBJ2-1; D unresolved. This CDR3 has 12 residues. V was pared by 3 bases and J by 5 bases, with 5 bases between. Germline-derived CDR1 and CDR2 are LNHDA and SQIVND (reference sequence). The CDR3 DNA follows: TGTGCCAGTAGTATGAACCACAATGAGCAGTTCTTC. Translated, it gives CASSMNHNEQFF.

This clonotype has a handful of counts. The chain has TRBV11-3 and TRBJ2-1, with TRBD2 matching over 8 bases. Looked up from germline, CDR1 is SGHNT and CDR2 is YENEEA. The CDR3 extends over 15 amino acids. V was pared by 4 bases and J by 7 bases, with 9 bases of the junction left unmatched. The CDR3 loop reads CASSSRGRGVNEQFF. CDR3 coding DNA: TGTGCCAGCAGCTCCCGCGGGCGGGGGGTTAATGAGCAGTTCTTC.